This T cell receptor beta chain was observed in a study of cytomegalovirus exposure and HLA in healthy donors. The wider study: Earlier work reported 100 million or so unique TCR beta sequences from approximately 180 million T cells.

V was pared by 4 bases and J by 1 base, with 11 bases of the junction left unmatched. The CDR3 covers 19 residues. Germline assignment: CDR1 SNHLY and CDR2 FYNNEI. The study, taken as a whole, reports: Both high specificity and high sensitivity reportedly marked the classifier's diagnosis of cytomegalovirus status.

A multiplex PCR was run with 60 Vbeta primers and 13 Jbeta primers. Profiling relied on immunoSEQ multiplex PCR, and the TCRdb table lists in-frame clones only, not all of them. The sample lists 75,000 to 100,000 clones; around two thirds were seen once. A note on this clone: Its antigen remains unknown.

The TCR comes from a male donor in good health and CMV-seronegative. The sequenced sample consisted of PBMCs. The rearrangement links TRBV2 to TRBJ2-6, with 9 bases that match TRBD2. The CDR3, as DNA: TGTGCCAGCAGTGGGGTAGCGGGAGCCTCCCAATCTGGGGCCAACGTCCTGACTTTC. Residues: CASSGVAGASQSGANVLTF.